The rows below give T cell receptor beta chains drawn from one sample of a study of T cell responses to AZD1222 COVID-19 vaccine. The repertoire was sequenced with immunoSEQ multiplex PCR; TCRdb's copy has only in-frame clones and lacks some. The profile covers approximately 77,000 clones, with approximately 85% appearing a single time and roughly 3.6% taken by the ten largest. The sample consisted of peripheral blood, taken 28 days after the second AZD1222 dose. Source of these receptors: an adult who received the AZD1222 COVID-19 vaccine. Each CDR3 is given without its conserved first and last residue. Fields, in order: CDR3 protein, V gene.

ASSLEQGSNSPLH TRBV5-1
ASSKAGGGLNEQF TRBV7-3
ATSVRTSSYNEQF TRBV24-1
ASSSQGIEGTEAF TRBV7-2
ASSSRTSVDEQF TRBV3-1/TRBV3-2
ASSRRDYGYT TRBV7-8
ASSLQGGQETQY TRBV7-8
ASSLEDLGTMVNEQF TRBV11-2
TSSFTGADTQY TRBV7-2
ASSEEGYSNQPQH TRBV7-8
ASSHRALNSPLH TRBV4-1
ASSALQLPGANVLT TRBV7-9
ASTLGGNTIY TRBV19
ASSPGDGYT TRBV5-5
ASSSRTGGNTEAF TRBV2
ASSLVSDGYYGYT TRBV7-2
ASSSTGTGPHEQY TRBV21-1
ASSLAGHHNEQF TRBV7-6
ASGDSSYEQY TRBV5-1
ASSLAPGGPPLSSYNEQF TRBV7-2
ASSPDRGYNEQF TRBV5-1
AICQPDRVGGVYNEQF TRBV10-3
AWSSDRGETQY TRBV30